This TCR beta chain was found in a study of shared clonotypes between healthy human individuals (dated by TCRdb to 2019 to 2021). Broadly, across the study: The cohort included a few men and a couple of women between 18 and 49 years of age. For each donor, CD4 naive and CD4 memory were each given three plates, CD8 naive was given two plates, and CD8 memory was given one plate. To estimate repertoire size and how much clonotypes are shared between individuals, the study performed deep sequencing of blood TCR repertoires from a handful of healthy adults. Different laboratories and diverse techniques were used to prepare libraries and sequence TCR repertoires, to increase sequencing depth and limit assay-specific biases. Each donor's leukapheresis produced roughly between roughly 0.94 and 9.5 billion PBMCs. Findings and caveats that apply to the study as a whole: Compared with non-shared clonotypes, the clonotypes found in all four sorted-subset donors had higher generation probabilities. Pairwise subsampling led to the expectation that sequencing depth would affect the degree of clonotype sharing among donors. Because the study included only a small number of donors, the genetic and exposure-history diversity represented was limited. Sampling was restricted to blood, and TCR repertoires in tissue are likely to differ from TCR repertoires in blood. Larger estimated clonotype richness was generally found for naive subsets than for memory subsets. Even with the large sequencing depth, rarefaction of the sorted-subset datasets indicated that sequencing was incomplete. Sharing across four donors was observed for 5% to 6.5% of naive CD4, under 4% of naive CD8, roughly 2.3% of memory CD4, and over 0.3% of memory CD8 clonotypes.

Spanning cysteine to phenylalanine, the CDR3 consists of 16 amino acids. Of all the DNA, just the CDR3 is kept, 48 bases in frame from base 1. CDR1 is given as SGHRS and CDR2 as YFSETQ, both from the germline V gene. V lost 7 bases and J lost 2 bases; the stretch between them is 16 bases long. The donors were healthy, HIV-negative adults with no recently reported acute infections or vaccinations. Every donor was a Caucasian adult residing in Nashville, Tennessee, USA. CD4+ T cells were enriched by magnetic negative selection, after which naive cells were positively selected on CD45RA and the negative fraction was taken as the memory subset. Blood was obtained by leukapheresis, after which PBMCs were separated by Ficoll-Histopaque density gradient centrifugation and cryopreserved in liquid nitrogen vapor phase. Purity and quantity of every magnetically sorted T cell population were checked by analytical flow cytometry. Each sorted fraction had its genomic DNA isolated and then quantified by UV absorbance on a Nanodrop 2000c.

Using the deep immunoSEQ assay, TCR CDR3 regions were amplified from genomic DNA by multiplex PCR. For each cell subset, the extracted genomic DNA was distributed evenly across all wells of several immunoSEQ 96-well plates, and each plate served as one replicate. Each replicate PCR for sorted subsets received around 200 ng genomic DNA, equal to about 30,000 T cell genomes. The purified libraries were quantified using a Qubit 3.0 fluorometer, sized with a Bioanalyzer 2100, and then quantified again using the KAPA Library Quantification kit. Every immunoSEQ 96-well plate was sequenced on a separate single-read 150-cycle Illumina NextSeq 550 flow cell. The authors processed their data as follows. Because only junctional sequences without quality scores were contained in the immunoSEQ output, filtering matching that applied to full-length reads could not be performed. To assign V/J genes and CDR3, sequences were annotated using PyIR, a Python wrapper for IgBLAST v1.9, with IMGT germline references. Reads with weak V/J assignments (E-value above 1e-6), missing CDR3, stop codons, out-of-frame junctions, or ambiguous translated residues were removed. V3J clonotypes were defined by identical inferred V gene, J gene, and CDR3 amino acid sequence. Percentage overlap between repertoires was computed as shared unique clonotypes divided by the size of the smaller repertoire. Three approaches were used to assess repertoire richness: RTK rarefaction, the Chao1 estimator, and Recon v2.1 estimates of unobserved clonotypes. Generation probabilities for all TCRbeta clonotypes obtained by the gDNA method from several donors were computed using OLGA. TCRdb provides this immuneACCESS table in a form limited to in-frame rearrangements. Some clones are lacking; in checked studies, under half of them reflect an unresolved V gene, and why the rest are absent is not known. The DNA was the basis for D and trimming; V, J and clone size are from that table. The sample table holds about 2.4 million clones, of which roughly 92% were seen once. The ten largest account for about 0.13% of the sample.

As concerns this clone: The clone's antigen remains unknown. No base quality information exists; no much larger clone differs at one position.

Material: naive CD4+ T cells sorted from blood. The sample's cell subset or site, from its label and the paper: CD45RA+ positively selected. Recombination joined TRBV5-1 with TRBJ2-6; the D region is possibly TRBD1 or TRBD2, each matching across 6 bases. The receptor was derived from a man younger than 35 in good health. The encoded CDR3 is CASGEGGATGANVLTF. The DNA sequence is as follows: TGCGCCAGCGGCGAGGGGGGCGCCACTGGGGCCAACGTCCTGACTTTC.